Presented here are 21 T cell receptor beta chains from one specimen sequenced in a study of multiple sclerosis patients with progressive multifocal leukoencephalopathy. This table comes from immunoSEQ multiplex PCR, and its TCRdb copy is limited to in-frame clones, with some not included. Seen here are 25,000 to 35,000 clones, roughly 90% observed once, and the top ten hold roughly 3.1%. Regarding time point: time of PML onset. The sequences come from PBMCs, collected from a patient treated with natalizumab. These receptors were collected from a human donor with progressive multifocal leukoencephalopathy.

This chain connects TRBV27 to TRBJ2-5; possible D gene TRBD2, 5 bases. Matching the DNA end better, TRBJ2-7 makes the J call doubtful. The germline V gene has CDR1 MNHEY and CDR2 SMNVEV (reference sequence). The CDR3 is 14 amino acids. The CDR3 loop reads CASSWTGSSYEQYF. The CDR3 coding sequence is TGTGCCAGCAGTTGGACGGGAAGCTCCTACGAGCAGTACTTC.

The CDR3 DNA follows: TGTGCCAGTAGTATAGGGGGGCAGGACACTGAAGCTTTCTTT. Translation gives CASSIGGQDTEAFF. This chain joins TRBV19 and TRBJ1-1; TRBD1 is a possible D gene (6 bases). The CDR3 sequence is 14 residues long. V was clipped by 1 base and J by 3 bases, with 9 bases between them. CDR1 LNHDA and CDR2 SQIVND come from the germline V gene (reference sequence).

This clone was seen a handful of times. The chain combines TRBV7-2 with TRBJ2-7, with 10 bases aligning to TRBD2. This CDR3 has 16 residues. V lost 1 base to trimming and J lost 2 bases; unmatched junction nucleotides: 5. CDR1 SGHTA and CDR2 FQGNSA come from the germline V gene. CDR3 nucleotides: TGTGCCAGCAGCTTAGAAGGTAGCGGGAGGACCTACGAGCAGTACTTC. This sequence encodes CASSLEGSGRTYEQYF.

The chain links TRBV6-4 to TRBJ2-1; no firm D call. Trimming shortened V by 0 bases and J by 3 bases, and 9 bases separated the two germline ends. The CDR3 extends over 15 amino acids. Germline V gene sequence: CDR1 MRHNA, CDR2 SNTAGT. The chain's CDR3 is CASSDSAAGYNEQFF. In nucleotides, the CDR3 is TGTGCCAGCAGTGACTCGGCGGCTGGCTACAATGAGCAGTTCTTC.

The genes are TRBV18 and TRBJ2-3; 7 bases agree with TRBD2. Trimming removed 5 bases from V and 3 bases from J; junction bases left unmatched: 2. The CDR3 length is 13 residues. Germline loops: CDR1 KGHSH, CDR2 LQKENI. CDR3 coding DNA: TGTGCCAGCTCAGCGGGAGCGACAGATACGCAGTATTTT. Translation gives CASSAGATDTQYF. The variable domain in full, with the rest retrieved from reference TRBV18 and TRBJ2-3, is NAGVMQNPRHLVRRRGQEARLRCSPMKGHSHVYWYRQLPEEGLKFMVYLQKENIIDESGMPKERFSAEFPKEGPSILRIQQVVRGDSAAYFCASSAGATDTQYFGPGTRLTVL.

V usage is TRBV11-3 and J usage is TRBJ2-2, with D possibly being TRBD2 (5 bases). The V and J ends lost 1 base and 4 bases respectively, with 13 bases between them. This CDR3 has 16 amino acids. CDR1 SGHNT and CDR2 YENEEA come from the germline V gene. In DNA, the CDR3 is TGTGCCAGCAGCTTAGCCGTTGTGGGGAGCACCGGGGAGCTGTTTTTT. It yields the protein CASSLAVVGSTGELFF.

The CDR3 sequence is CASSLGTGLAGVGSYEQYF. The CDR3 coding sequence is TGTGCCAGCAGCTTGGGTACGGGGCTAGCGGGAGTGGGCTCCTACGAGCAGTACTTC. This rearrangement joins TRBV5-8 to TRBJ2-5, with TRBD2 identical over 10 bases. The J call is uncertain, as TRBJ2-7 better fits the DNA end. This CDR3 comprises 19 residues. The germline V gene has CDR1 SGHTS and CDR2 YDEGEE.

The CDR3 reads CASQRGGIDTGELFF. CDR3 in DNA: TGTGCCAGCCAGAGGGGGGGAATCGACACCGGGGAGCTGTTTTTT. J is TRBJ2-2 and V is TRBV6-5; weak D call: TRBD2 (7 bases). The length of the CDR3 is 15 residues. In germline, CDR1 is MNHEY, CDR2 SVGAGI. Trimming shortened V by 8 bases and J by 3 bases, and 16 bases separated the two germline ends.

The V call is TRBV30, the J call TRBJ1-2; D might be TRBD1 (6 bases). Trimming removed 5 bases at V and 7 bases at J, with 26 bases between. Germline CDR1 reads GTSNPN; CDR2 reads SVGIG (reference sequence). This CDR3 has 16 residues. The CDR3 protein is CAWGPGTTGGNGGYTF. CDR3 bases: TGTGCCTGGGGCCCGGGAACAACGGGGGGCAATGGTGGCTACACCTTC.

The V call is TRBV19, the J call TRBJ1-2, with 10 bases lining up with TRBD1. The CDR3 has 17 amino acids. Trimming removed 5 bases from V and 0 bases from J; junction bases left unmatched: 9. Germline CDR1 is LNHDA and CDR2 is SQIVND (reference sequence). The CDR3 region is CASSRRGQGPTNYGYTF. The CDR3 DNA reads as TGTGCCAGTAGTCGCAGGGGACAGGGGCCCACTAACTATGGCTACACCTTC.

V is TRBV6-1 and J is TRBJ1-2, with TRBD1 matching 9 bases. There are 14 residues in the CDR3. Trimming removed 6 bases from V and 6 bases from J; junction bases left unmatched: 8. Germline V gene sequence: CDR1 MNHNS, CDR2 SASEGT. The CDR3 region has the DNA TGTGCCAGCAGCCCCGGGACAGGGAGACATGGCTACACCTTC. This translates into CASSPGTGRHGYTF.

This clone came up once. This chain connects TRBV29-1 to TRBJ1-1; TRBD1 might be the D (5 bases). This CDR3 has 14 residues. Germline V gives CDR1 SQVTM, CDR2 ANQGSEA. V gave up 0 bases and J gave up 4 bases, with 12 bases separating them. CDR3 in amino acids: CSVEDLGTGTEAFF. CDR3 DNA sequence: TGCAGCGTTGAAGATCTGGGGACGGGCACTGAAGCTTTCTTT.

The J gene is TRBJ2-7, the V gene TRBV6-5, with 7 bases identical to TRBD1. Looked up from germline, CDR1 is MNHEY and CDR2 is SVGAGI. This CDR3 has 14 amino acids. J gave up 6 bases and V 6 bases, and 11 bases lay outside the gene matches. The chain's CDR3 is CASSPRQGRREQYF. DNA for the CDR3: TGTGCCAGCAGCCCGCGACAGGGAAGGCGCGAGCAGTACTTC.

The gene calls are TRBV19 and TRBJ1-2; no reliable D call. V was cut by 1 base and J by 3 bases, with 6 bases left in between. The CDR3 is 13 residues long. Per germline, CDR1 LNHDA and CDR2 SQIVND (reference sequence). The CDR3 DNA reads TGTGCCAGTAGTATAGTGGGCGACTATGGCTACACCTTC. Amino acid sequence: CASSIVGDYGYTF.

The chain combines TRBV11-2 with TRBJ1-1; no reliable D call. The CDR3 totals 12 residues. Trimming took 3 bases from V and 6 from J, leaving 8 bases between them. The germline CDR1 and CDR2 sequences are SGHAT and FQNNGV. The CDR3 region is CASSFQGAEAFF. In DNA, the CDR3 is TGTGCCAGCAGCTTCCAAGGCGCTGAAGCTTTCTTT. Looking up the rest from reference TRBV11-2 and TRBJ1-1 gives the full variable domain: EAGVAQSPRYKIIEKRQSVAFWCNPISGHATLYWYQQILGQGPKLLIQFQNNGVVDDSQLPKDRFSAERLKGVDSTLKIQPAKLEDSAVYLCASSFQGAEAFFGQGTRLTVV.

The J gene is TRBJ2-7, the V gene TRBV2, with D possibly matching TRBD2 (6 bases). Germline V gene lookup returns CDR1 SNHLY and CDR2 FYNNEI. This CDR3 has 12 amino acids. V shed 8 bases and J shed 3 bases, with 11 bases lying between them. CDR3 in DNA: TGTGCCAGCGGGCAGCGGGTCTACGAGCAGTACTTC. Protein sequence: CASGQRVYEQYF. The whole variable domain, remainder taken from reference TRBV2 and TRBJ2-7, is EPEVTQTPSHQVTQMGQEVILRCVPISNHLYFYWYRQILGQKVEFLVSFYNNEISEKSEIFDDQFSVERPDGSNFTLKIRSTKLEDSAMYFCASGQRVYEQYFGPGTRLTVT.

V gene TRBV15 combines with J gene TRBJ2-3; unclear D gene. Trimming took off 0 bases at V and 0 bases at J, with 10 bases between the two ends. Germline V gives CDR1 LNHNV, CDR2 YYDKDF (reference sequence). The CDR3 is 16 amino acids. CDR3 sequence: CATSRELPSSTDTQYF. The CDR3, as DNA: TGTGCCACCAGCAGAGAACTACCTTCCAGCACAGATACGCAGTATTTT.

The V gene is TRBV6-4, the J gene TRBJ1-5; TRBD1 matches at 9 bases. Unmatched junction bases numbered 12, after V lost 4 bases and J lost 5 bases. CDR1 and CDR2 (germline): MRHNA, SNTAGT. The CDR3 totals 17 residues. In DNA, the CDR3 is TGTGCCAGCAGTGGCAGTCCCGGGACAGGGCTGGATCAGCCCCAGCATTTT. This translates into CASSGSPGTGLDQPQHF.

This clone was picked up a small number of times. The chain combines TRBV21-1 with TRBJ2-2; the table's D call, TRBD2, was not checked against the DNA. TRBV21-1 is a pseudogene segment. This CDR3 has 16 residues. Here the CDR3 reads CASSKVRGLDHGELFF. The CDR3 bases are TGTGCCAGCAGCAAAGTTCGGGGACTAGACCACGGGGAGCTGTTTTTT.

V gene TRBV19 combines with J gene TRBJ1-5, with D uncertain. V shed 3 bases and J shed 4 bases, with 4 bases lying between them. Germline lookup yields CDR1 LNHDA and CDR2 SQIVND (reference sequence). The CDR3 length is 12 residues. The CDR3 sequence is CASSITNQPQHF. CDR3 bases: TGTGCCAGTAGTATCACAAATCAGCCCCAGCATTTT.

The chain carries TRBV5-8 and TRBJ2-7; 7 bases align to TRBD1. Looked up from germline, CDR1 is SGHTS and CDR2 is YDEGEE. The CDR3 consists of 12 residues. The V gene end was trimmed by 2 bases and the J gene end by 7 bases; junction bases not matched to a gene: 3. Here the CDR3 reads CASSFLGQEQYF. Written as DNA, the CDR3 is TGTGCCAGCAGCTTCTTGGGACAGGAGCAGTACTTC.